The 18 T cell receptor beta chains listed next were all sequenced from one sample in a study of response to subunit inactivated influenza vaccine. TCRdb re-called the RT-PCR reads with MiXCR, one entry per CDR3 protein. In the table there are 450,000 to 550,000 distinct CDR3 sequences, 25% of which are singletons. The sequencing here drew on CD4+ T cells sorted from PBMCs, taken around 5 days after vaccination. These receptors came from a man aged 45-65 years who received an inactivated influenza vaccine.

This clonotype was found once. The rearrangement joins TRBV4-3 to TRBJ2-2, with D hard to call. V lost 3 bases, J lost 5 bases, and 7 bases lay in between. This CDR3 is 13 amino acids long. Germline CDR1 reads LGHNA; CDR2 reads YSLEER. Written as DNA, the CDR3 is TGCGCCAGCAGCCACCTTAGGACCGGGGAGCTGTTTTTT. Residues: CASSHLRTGELFF.

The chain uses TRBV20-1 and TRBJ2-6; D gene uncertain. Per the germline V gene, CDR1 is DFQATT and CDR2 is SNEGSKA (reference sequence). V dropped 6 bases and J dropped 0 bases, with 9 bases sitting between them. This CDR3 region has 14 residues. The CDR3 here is CSAQVRSGANVLTF. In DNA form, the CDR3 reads TGCAGTGCCCAGGTACGCTCTGGGGCCAACGTCCTGACTTTC.

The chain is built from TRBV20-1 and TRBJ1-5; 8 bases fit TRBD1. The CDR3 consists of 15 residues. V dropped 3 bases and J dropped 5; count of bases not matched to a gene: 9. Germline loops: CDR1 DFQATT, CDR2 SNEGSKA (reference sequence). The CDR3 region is CSASVGTGAYQPQHF. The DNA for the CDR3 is TGCAGTGCTAGTGTCGGGACAGGCGCGTATCAGCCCCAGCATTTT.

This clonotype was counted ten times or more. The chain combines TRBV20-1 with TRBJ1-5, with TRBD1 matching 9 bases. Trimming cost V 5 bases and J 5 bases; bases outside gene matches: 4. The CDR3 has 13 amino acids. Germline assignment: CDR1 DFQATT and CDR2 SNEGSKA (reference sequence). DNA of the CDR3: TGCAGTGCTGGACAGGGGATCGATCAGCCCCAGCATTTT. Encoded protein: CSAGQGIDQPQHF.

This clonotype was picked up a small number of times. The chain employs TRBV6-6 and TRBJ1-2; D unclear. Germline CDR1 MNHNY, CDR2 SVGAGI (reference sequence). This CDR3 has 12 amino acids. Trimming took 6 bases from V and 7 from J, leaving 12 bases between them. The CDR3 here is CASSSPAGGYTF. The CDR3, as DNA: TGTGCCAGCAGCTCCCCCGCTGGTGGCTACACCTTC.

CDR3 bases: TGCAGTGCTAGGACTAGCGGGGGCCATGGGGCCCAGTACTTC. It codes for CSARTSGGHGAQYF. This sequence joins TRBV20-1 and TRBJ2-5; TRBD2 aligns across 12 bases. The V segment lost 3 bases and the J segment 9 bases; nucleotides outside the gene matches: 8. CDR1 and CDR2 from the germline V gene are DFQATT and SNEGSKA (reference sequence). The CDR3 sequence is 14 residues long.

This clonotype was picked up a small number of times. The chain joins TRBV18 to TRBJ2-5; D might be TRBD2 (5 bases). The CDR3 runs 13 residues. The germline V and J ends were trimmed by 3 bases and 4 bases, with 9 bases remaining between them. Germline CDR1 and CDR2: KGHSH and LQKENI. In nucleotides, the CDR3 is TGTGCCAGCTCACCTCGTGAGGGAGAGACCCAGTACTTC. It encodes CASSPREGETQYF.

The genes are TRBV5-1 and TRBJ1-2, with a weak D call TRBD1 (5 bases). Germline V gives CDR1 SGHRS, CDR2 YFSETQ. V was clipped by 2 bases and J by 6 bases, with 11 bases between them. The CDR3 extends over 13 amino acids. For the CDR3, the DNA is TGCGCCAGCAGCTTAATGGGGCGAGATGGCTACACCTTC. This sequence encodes CASSLMGRDGYTF.

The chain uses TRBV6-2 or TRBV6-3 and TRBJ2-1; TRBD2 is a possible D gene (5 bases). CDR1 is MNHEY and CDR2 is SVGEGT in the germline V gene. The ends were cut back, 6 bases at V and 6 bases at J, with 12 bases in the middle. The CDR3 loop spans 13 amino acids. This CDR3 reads CASRRALPNEQFF. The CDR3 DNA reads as TGTGCCAGCAGGCGGGCCTTACCCAATGAGCAGTTCTTC.

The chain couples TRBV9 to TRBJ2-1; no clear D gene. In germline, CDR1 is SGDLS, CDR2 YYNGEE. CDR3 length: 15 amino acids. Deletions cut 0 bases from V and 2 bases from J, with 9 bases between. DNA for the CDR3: TGTGCCAGCAGCGTAGTTCCAACCGCCTACAATGAGCAGTTCTTC. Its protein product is CASSVVPTAYNEQFF.

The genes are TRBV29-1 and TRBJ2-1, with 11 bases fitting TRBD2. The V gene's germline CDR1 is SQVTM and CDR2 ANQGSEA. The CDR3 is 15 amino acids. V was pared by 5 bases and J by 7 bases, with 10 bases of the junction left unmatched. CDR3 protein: CSVRPGSGRVNEQFF. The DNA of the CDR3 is TGCAGCGTTCGTCCAGGTAGCGGGAGGGTAAATGAGCAGTTCTTC.

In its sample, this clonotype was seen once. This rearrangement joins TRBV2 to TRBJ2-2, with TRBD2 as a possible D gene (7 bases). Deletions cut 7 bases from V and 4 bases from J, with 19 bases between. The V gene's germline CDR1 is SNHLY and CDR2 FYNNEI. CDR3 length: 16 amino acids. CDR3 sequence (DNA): TGTGCCAGCAACCCACACGGGGGGCAAGGCACCGGGGAGCTGTTTTTT. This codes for CASNPHGGQGTGELFF.

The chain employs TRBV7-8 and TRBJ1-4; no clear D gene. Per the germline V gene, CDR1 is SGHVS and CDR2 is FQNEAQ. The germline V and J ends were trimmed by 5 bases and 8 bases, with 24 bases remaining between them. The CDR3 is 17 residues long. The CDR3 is CASSLSGGLPGYEKLFF. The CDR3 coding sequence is TGTGCCAGCAGCCTCAGTGGTGGCCTTCCTGGCTACGAAAAACTGTTTTTT.

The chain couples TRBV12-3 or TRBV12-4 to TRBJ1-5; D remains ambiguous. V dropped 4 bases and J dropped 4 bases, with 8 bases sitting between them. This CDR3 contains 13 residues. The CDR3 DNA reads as TGTGCCAGCAGTTCGACGGAGAATCAGCCCCAGCATTTT. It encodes CASSSTENQPQHF.

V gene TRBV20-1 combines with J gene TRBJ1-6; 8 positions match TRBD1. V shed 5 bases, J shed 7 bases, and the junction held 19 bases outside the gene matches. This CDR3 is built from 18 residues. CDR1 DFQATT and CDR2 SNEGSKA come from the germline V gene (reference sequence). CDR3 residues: CSAPTGQGGRLGNSPLHF. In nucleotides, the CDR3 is TGCAGTGCTCCGACCGGACAGGGAGGTCGACTAGGGAATTCACCCCTCCACTTT.

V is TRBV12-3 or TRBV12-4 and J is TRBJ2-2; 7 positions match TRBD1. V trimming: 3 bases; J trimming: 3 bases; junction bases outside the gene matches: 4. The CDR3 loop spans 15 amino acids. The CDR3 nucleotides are TGTGCCAGCAGTTTGAGTAGGGGGCACACCGGGGAGCTGTTTTTT. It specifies CASSLSRGHTGELFF.

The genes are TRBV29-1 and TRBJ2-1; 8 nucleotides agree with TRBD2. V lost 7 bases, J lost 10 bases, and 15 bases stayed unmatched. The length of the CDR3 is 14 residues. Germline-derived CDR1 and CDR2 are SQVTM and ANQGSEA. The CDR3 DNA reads TGCAGCGCCCAGAGCGGGAGTATAGGAGGGGAGCAGTTCTTC. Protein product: CSAQSGSIGGEQFF.

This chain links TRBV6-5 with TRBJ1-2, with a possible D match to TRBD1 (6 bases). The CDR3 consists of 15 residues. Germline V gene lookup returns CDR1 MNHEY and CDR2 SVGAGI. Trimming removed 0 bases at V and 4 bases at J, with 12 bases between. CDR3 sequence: CASSYSAGGGYGYTF. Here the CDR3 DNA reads TGTGCCAGCAGTTACTCTGCGGGGGGCGGCTATGGCTACACCTTC.